Following are 9 T cell receptor beta chains from one sample sequenced in a study of naive and memory T cell subsets. Overall study findings and caveats: Possibly reflecting memory cells re-expressing CD45RA, a few larger clonotypes occurred in naive repertoires, especially CD8.

An equimolar mix of two oligonucleotides served as the beta constant-region primer for TRBC1 and TRBC2. The ligated cDNA underwent four PCR rounds using SP2 and nested alpha and beta constant-region primers. TCRdb reprocessed the UMI-ligation and nested PCR reads with MiXCR, giving one entry per CDR3 protein. Of about 90,000 distinct CDR3 sequences in the sample, 11% were seen once. No antigens are known for them. Sequencing used naive CD4+ T cells from blood. These receptors came from a human donor in good health.

Many counts were recorded for this clonotype. The J gene is TRBJ2-7, the V gene TRBV7-3; TRBD1 agrees at 7 bases. Germline V gene data show CDR1 as SGHTA and CDR2 as FQGTGA. The CDR3 loop spans 15 amino acids. V gave up 5 bases and J gave up 5 bases; unmatched junction bases: 12. The CDR3 nucleotides are TGTGCCAGCAGCCGTATCGGGGACAGAGCGGACGAGCAGTACTTC. Translated, it gives CASSRIGDRADEQYF. Together with reference TRBV7-3 and TRBJ2-7, the CDR3 gives the full variable domain: GAGVSQTPSNKVTEKGKYVELRCDPISGHTALYWYRQSLGQGPEFLIYFQGTGAADDSGLPNDRFFAVRPEGSVSTLKIQRTERGDSAVYLCASSRIGDRADEQYFGPGTRLTVT.

This sequence joins TRBV7-2 and TRBJ1-1; possible D gene TRBD1, 6 bases. CDR1 and CDR2 (germline): SGHTA, FQGNSA. The V end was cut by 3 bases, the J end by 2 bases, with 13 bases between. This CDR3 has 15 residues. CDR3 in amino acids: CASSFLGGPNTEAFF. The CDR3 nucleotides read TGTGCCAGCAGCTTCCTGGGGGGCCCTAACACTGAAGCTTTCTTT. The full variable domain, its missing parts supplied by reference TRBV7-2 and TRBJ1-1, is GAGVSQSPSNKVTEKGKDVELRCDPISGHTALYWYRQSLGQGLEFLIYFQGNSAPDKSGLPSDRFSAERTGGSVSTLTIQRTQQEDSAVYLCASSFLGGPNTEAFFGQGTRLTVV.

The chain is built from TRBV6-2 or TRBV6-3 and TRBJ2-3, with D possibly being TRBD2 (6 bases). The CDR3 has 14 amino acids. From germline, CDR1 is MNHEY and CDR2 SVGEGT. Trimming took off 8 bases at V and 6 bases at J, with 18 bases between the two ends. CDR3 DNA sequence: TGTGCCAGCCGGGACTTACCCGAGGCTGATACGCAGTATTTT. Protein product: CASRDLPEADTQYF.

This clonotype was recorded many times. The chain is built from TRBV7-2 and TRBJ2-7; the match to TRBD2 covers 13 bases. The junction had 5 bases not matched to a gene; V was cut back by 5 bases and J by 7 bases. Germline V CDR1 and CDR2: SGHTA, FQGNSA. CDR3 length: 14 amino acids. This CDR3 reads CASSRTSGSGEQYF. The CDR3 DNA reads as TGTGCCAGCAGCAGGACTAGCGGGAGCGGTGAGCAGTACTTC.

This chain uses TRBV3-1 with TRBJ2-5; weak D call: TRBD2 (5 bases). The CDR3 runs 18 residues. Germline loops: CDR1 LGHDT, CDR2 YNNKEL (reference sequence). V was clipped by 1 base and J by 2 bases, with 20 bases between them. CDR3 nucleotide sequence: TGTGCCAGCAGCCAAGTATTGGGTGGCGGCGAGGGTCAAGAGACCCAGTACTTC. This sequence encodes CASSQVLGGGEGQETQYF.

A few counts support this clonotype. V is TRBV7-8 and J is TRBJ2-7; TRBD1 might be the D (5 bases). This CDR3 is 16 amino acids long. Germline V lookup: CDR1 SGHVS, CDR2 FQNEAQ. The V end was cut by 1 base, the J end by 0 bases, with 13 bases between. CDR3 nucleotide sequence: TGTGCCAGCAGCTTAGTACGGACACCGAGCTCCTACGAGCAGTACTTC. Translating it yields CASSLVRTPSSYEQYF.

This clonotype was seen ten or more times. The CDR3 sequence: CASSLGQRSYGYTF. In nucleotides, the CDR3 is TGTGCCAGCAGCTTAGGACAGCGAAGCTATGGCTACACCTTC. The chain has TRBV11-3 and TRBJ1-2, with D possibly matching TRBD1 (5 bases). The V end lost 1 base, the J end lost 4 bases, and 10 bases lay between the germline ends. Germline lookup yields CDR1 SGHNT and CDR2 YENEEA. This CDR3 has 14 residues. Supplemented by reference TRBV11-3 and TRBJ1-2, the full variable domain reads EAGVVQSPRYKIIEKKQPVAFWCNPISGHNTLYWYLQNLGQGPELLIRYENEEAVDDSQLPKDRFSAERLKGVDSTLKIQPAELGDSAVYLCASSLGQRSYGYTFGSGTRLTVV.

This clonotype was observed a few times. The chain couples TRBV6-6 to TRBJ1-1; D is perhaps TRBD1 (5 bases). This CDR3 has 13 amino acids. V shed 7 bases and J shed 5 bases, with 14 bases lying between them. Germline V lookup: CDR1 MNHNY, CDR2 SVGAGI (reference sequence). CDR3 in DNA: TGTGCCAGCACCACCTACCAGGGAACTGAAGCTTTCTTT. It translates to CASTTYQGTEAFF.

There are a few counts of this clonotype. The chain joins TRBV7-9 to TRBJ2-7; possibly TRBD1 for D (6 bases). The germline V gene encodes CDR1 SEHNR and CDR2 FQNEAQ (reference sequence). CDR3 length: 14 residues. V gave up 5 bases and J gave up 7 bases, with 18 bases separating them. Here the CDR3 reads CASSLSGALGEQYF. DNA of the CDR3: TGTGCCAGCAGCCTCTCAGGGGCCCTCGGGGAGCAGTACTTC.